There are many counts of the clone carrying this TCR beta chain. What it binds is not known. The entry originates in a study of regulatory T cells in long-lasting Graves disease. General study findings and limits: Limited sample numbers may have lowered accuracy.

The CDR3 has 15 amino acids. Per the germline V gene, CDR1 is MNHNS and CDR2 is SASEGT. V was trimmed by 4 bases and J by 3 bases, leaving 16 bases between them. Arm-PCR of CDR3 regions and iRepertoire HTBI primers were the basis on which TCR beta libraries were built. TCRdb passed the multiplex PCR reads through MiXCR, listing each CDR3 protein once. The table has more than 650,000 distinct CDR3 sequences, around 30% seen once. Time point here: persistent/refractory GD, antithyroid drugs over 5 years with positive TRAb. The TCR library used RNA extracted from PBMCs. The chain combines TRBV6-1 with TRBJ2-7; D possibly matches TRBD1 or TRBD2 (5 bases each). The sample here was peripheral blood mononuclear cells (PBMCs), taken when the disease was refractory, from a patient treated with antithyroid drugs. This receptor was obtained from a female donor with Graves disease. CDR3 DNA sequence: TGTGCCAGCAGTGGCTCGAGGGGAGAGGGCTACGAGCAGTACTTC. This codes for CASSGSRGEGYEQYF.